Listed below are T cell receptor beta chains from one sample, sequenced in a study of CD8 T cells in ankylosing spondylitis. MiXCR, applied by TCRdb to the 5' RACE reads, yields one record per CDR3 protein. The table shows 200,000 to 250,000 distinct CDR3 sequences, with roughly 6.6% occurring only once. Sequencing was done on a sample of blood, either unsorted or a sorted T cell fraction (not recorded which). The source of these receptors is a male donor with ankylosing spondylitis. Both conserved end residues are trimmed from each CDR3.

TRBV20-1	SARVAGGLGETQY
TRBV7-6	ASSWTSGLQDTQY
TRBV12-3/TRBV12-4	ASSFGREGNQPQH
TRBV5-1	ASSLDPTYEQY
TRBV12-2	ASRLAPAEIAGGGYQETQY
TRBV7-9	ASRQPTGQGANYGYT
TRBV9	ASGGNQPQH
TRBV30	AWSGQGIPAGAQY
TRBV29-1	SADTGPLTNEQY
TRBV27	ASSPTPSLNRGETQY
TRBV6-2/TRBV6-3	ASSYRDPYNEQF
TRBV7-6	ASSSLADTGELF
TRBV6-5	ASSFGSGANVLT
TRBV20-1	SARDPFRDNQPQH
TRBV20-1	SASMEGPFSTDTQY
TRBV7-3	ASSPRPTSGGPFSGELF
TRBV11-2	ASSAGPTEQF
TRBV11-1	ASSAPPGSTDTQY
TRBV29-1	SVEETWGSTDTQY
TRBV7-9	ASSPGTGRRY
TRBV5-1	ASSPDGDNEQF
TRBV4-2	ASSQKLGAGEKLF
TRBV7-9	ASSPPRGLGYEQY
TRBV2	ASSIQGPDTQY
TRBV20-1	SARVIGGSYEQY
TRBV19	ASSMGSTSNEQF
TRBV3-1	ASSQDRLAEFLETQY
TRBV7-3	ASSLDPGTENTGELF
TRBV4-2	ASSPLAEGNTDTQY
TRBV7-9	ASTIRDWTDTQY
TRBV24-1	ATSDKAGRITYNEQF
TRBV7-2	ASSLAILGTETNQPQH
TRBV7-9	ASSLAGTLNGYT
TRBV20-1	SARTVSGTSGRYSYNEQF
TRBV4-1	ASSHPTWVVVGTNTGELF
TRBV24-1	ATSEEGAYYT
TRBV18	ASSPVPTQPQH
TRBV28	ASSFPYREARSYNEQF
TRBV6-2/TRBV6-3	ASSYPRSVNTEAF
TRBV7-6	ASSPGTSRYNEQF
TRBV9	ASSPRTDYNEQF
TRBV4-1	ASSQDRSGTGKSPLH
TRBV6-2/TRBV6-3	ASSYSRGTAYHYEQY
TRBV27	ASSFGRRYEQY
TRBV24-1	ATSYGTEAF
TRBV6-2/TRBV6-3	ASSYSILAGSGKNIQY
TRBV16	ASSREPGLREQY
TRBV7-2	ASRGQRGMKGTEAF
TRBV12-3/TRBV12-4	ASRQAGDNEQF